The 10 T cell receptor beta chains below were found in one sample sequenced in a study of blood T cells in healthy people across ages (dated by TCRdb to the mid-2010s). The library was built by means of 5' RACE. Instrument used: Illumina HiSeq 2500. A second about 7 to 11 cycle PCR used a sample-barcoded 5' primer and a J-beta primer mix. TCRdb cleaned the public reads at Q25 with fastp, built clones with MiXCR and kept in-frame beta chains. All rows with the same CDR3 protein become a single entry with the most common DNA and genes. The sample table shows about 1.5 million distinct CDR3 sequences, and about 45% are seen once. The ten largest clonotypes hold roughly 3.7% of the sample. Sequences were obtained from blood. The receptors stem from a woman under 30 in good health.

The chain recombines TRBV12-3 or TRBV12-4 with TRBJ2-7; no reliable D call. The CDR3 is 15 residues long. V lost 3 bases to trimming and J lost 5 bases, with 17 bases between them. As DNA, the CDR3 is TGTGCCAGCAGTTTGAACCGGTTGGGATTCCACGAGCAGTACTTC. Translation gives CASSLNRLGFHEQYF.

The chain recombines TRBV27 with TRBJ1-5; 8 positions agree with TRBD1. Losses at the gene ends were 7 bases for V and 1 base for J; bases not matched to a gene: 3. Per germline, CDR1 MNHEY and CDR2 SMNVEV (reference sequence). The CDR3 is made up of 14 amino acids. The CDR3 nucleotides read TGTGCCAGCAAGACAGGGGCGAGCAATCAGCCCCAGCATTTT. Protein product: CASKTGASNQPQHF.

This chain joins TRBV29-1 and TRBJ2-5; TRBD2 matches 8 bases. J lost 11 bases, V lost 4 bases, and 12 bases had no gene match. Germline CDR1 is SQVTM and CDR2 is ANQGSEA. CDR3 size: 13 residues. For the CDR3, the DNA is TGCAGCGTTGGGGGACTAGTCTACAATGAGCAGTACTTC. This gives the protein CSVGGLVYNEQYF.

This chain connects TRBV29-1 to TRBJ2-3; 7 bases fit TRBD2. V gave up 6 bases and J gave up 12 bases; unmatched junction bases: 6. CDR3 length: 10 residues. CDR1 is SQVTM, CDR2 ANQGSEA, per germline. The CDR3 loop reads CSVLSGYQYF. The CDR3 bases are TGCAGCGTGCTTAGCGGGTACCAGTATTTT.

Only a few counts were recorded for this clonotype. The V call is TRBV27, the J call TRBJ2-2, with D perhaps TRBD1 (6 bases). With 5 bases removed from V and 6 bases from J, the gap between germline ends came to 16 bases. The CDR3 has 15 residues. Germline V lookup: CDR1 MNHEY, CDR2 SMNVEV (reference sequence). CDR3 sequence: CASSPTGGRAGELFF. The CDR3 DNA reads TGTGCCAGCAGTCCGACTGGGGGCCGGGCCGGGGAGCTGTTTTTT.

This clonotype showed up many times. This chain uses TRBV20-1 with TRBJ2-7, with D perhaps TRBD1 or TRBD2 (6 bases each). Trimming took off 6 bases at V and 2 bases at J, with 17 bases between the two ends. There are 14 residues in the CDR3. Germline V gene sequence: CDR1 DFQATT, CDR2 SNEGSKA (reference sequence). CDR3 residues: CSAKGGYLAYEQYF. The DNA of the CDR3 is TGCAGTGCCAAAGGGGGGTACCTAGCCTACGAGCAGTACTTC.

The J gene is TRBJ2-1, the V gene TRBV12-3 or TRBV12-4, with TRBD2 matching 7 bases. With V trimmed by 6 bases and J by 10 bases, 9 bases remained unmatched. The CDR3 consists of 13 residues. Written as DNA, the CDR3 is TGTGCCAGCAGGCGCCGGGAGGAGAACGAGCAGTTCTTC. As protein: CASRRREENEQFF.

The chain employs TRBV7-9 and TRBJ1-2; D is uncertain. This CDR3 has 15 amino acids. Trimming pared 1 base from V and 1 base from J, leaving 10 bases between. Germline CDR1 reads SEHNR; CDR2 reads FQNEAQ (reference sequence). CDR3 sequence reads: CASSLVGLFNYGYTF. Here the CDR3 DNA reads TGTGCCAGCAGCTTAGTGGGCCTCTTTAACTATGGCTACACCTTC.

V usage is TRBV6-6 and J usage is TRBJ1-4, with D hard to call. Per the germline V gene, CDR1 is MNHNY and CDR2 is SVGAGI (reference sequence). There are 15 residues in the CDR3. Trimming pared 2 bases from V and 3 bases from J, leaving 10 bases between. CDR3 nucleotide sequence: TGTGCCAGCAGTTACCCCGCGCAGGCTAATGAAAAACTGTTTTTT. Translation gives CASSYPAQANEKLFF.

This chain links TRBV20-1 with TRBJ2-1; weak D call: TRBD1 (7 bases). Trimming took off 6 bases at V and 10 bases at J, with 22 bases between the two ends. The CDR3 has 14 amino acids. CDR1 DFQATT and CDR2 SNEGSKA come from the germline V gene (reference sequence). CDR3 sequence: CSASSGGPLDEQFF. The CDR3 DNA reads TGCAGTGCCAGTTCAGGGGGGCCTCTCGACGAGCAGTTCTTC.